This T cell receptor (beta chain) was recorded in a study of blood T cell repertoires in COVID-19. This CDR3 comprises 15 residues. The germline V and J ends were trimmed by 4 bases and 10 bases, with 17 bases remaining between them. The germline CDR1 and CDR2 sequences are MNHEY and SMNVEV (reference sequence). Assay used: immunoSEQ multiplex PCR; TCRdb lists only in-frame clones, some missing. This sample has some 200,000 clones, with about 88% found just once. V gene TRBV27 combines with J gene TRBJ1-6; D perhaps matches TRBD1 (6 bases). This receptor was taken from a man in his 70s with acute or convalescent COVID-19. The sample was peripheral blood. The CDR3 region has the DNA TGTGCCAGCAGTTCCGCCAGGGGCTGGGAATCACCCCTCCACTTT. Its translation is CASSSARGWESPLHF.